In this sample, the clone carrying this TCR beta chain turned up a few times. The data were produced by immunoSEQ multiplex PCR, yet TCRdb's version contains in-frame clones alone and is incomplete. The sample records around 120,000 clones, over 80% being singletons. Germline values: CDR1 SGHRS, CDR2 YFSETQ. The ends lost 4 bases at V and 0 bases at J; junction bases unmatched: 9. This CDR3 has 16 residues. The data are from a study of blood T cell repertoires in COVID-19. Turning to the study itself: T cells, B-cell-depleted T cells, or PBMCs provided the cDNA or gDNA that served as material.

Sequencing used peripheral blood. The chain links TRBV5-1 to TRBJ1-1; TRBD1 agrees at 7 bases. The sequence came from a woman in her 70s with acute or convalescent COVID-19. The DNA of the CDR3 is TGCGCCAGCAGCATCAACCCGGGACAGATGAACACTGAAGCTTTCTTT. This sequence encodes CASSINPGQMNTEAFF.